This record concerns one T cell receptor beta chain sequence. Antigen: not known. The data are from a study of early T cells in non-severe SARS-CoV-2 infection. Study as a whole: With bulk RNA from unsorted whole blood as input, sequencing yielded unpaired chains.

Attached unique molecular identifiers marked individual cDNA molecules. TCRdb fed the 5' RACE reads into MiXCR, producing one record per CDR3 protein. The table has approximately 66,000 distinct CDR3 sequences, around 13% seen once. Points from the study as a whole: Anti-spike CD8 responses were favored in VDJdb matching, and private and CD4 specificities were missed.

CDR3 size: 13 residues. Per germline, CDR1 SQVTM and CDR2 ANQGSEA. Trimming removed 7 bases from V and 0 bases from J, with 12 bases in between. The sequenced sample was whole blood. The source of this sequence is an adult who was a healthcare worker with PCR-confirmed SARS-CoV-2 infection or an uninfected control (not recorded which). This chain links TRBV29-1 with TRBJ1-1, with D perhaps TRBD1 (5 bases). The CDR3 region is CSARQTLNTEAFF. DNA for the CDR3: TGCAGCGCCCGACAGACCCTGAACACTGAAGCTTTCTTT.